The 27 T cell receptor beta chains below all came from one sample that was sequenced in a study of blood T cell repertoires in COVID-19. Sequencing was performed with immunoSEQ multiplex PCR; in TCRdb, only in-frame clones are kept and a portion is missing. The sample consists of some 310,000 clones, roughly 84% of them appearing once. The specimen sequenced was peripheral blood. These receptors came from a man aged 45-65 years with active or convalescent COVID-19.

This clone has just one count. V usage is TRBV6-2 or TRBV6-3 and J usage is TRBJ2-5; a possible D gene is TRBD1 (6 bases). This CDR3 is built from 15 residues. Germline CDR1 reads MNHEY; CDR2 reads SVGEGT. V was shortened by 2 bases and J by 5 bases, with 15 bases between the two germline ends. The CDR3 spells CASSYPERGYETQYF. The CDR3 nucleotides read TGTGCCAGCAGTTACCCCGAGAGGGGGTACGAGACCCAGTACTTC.

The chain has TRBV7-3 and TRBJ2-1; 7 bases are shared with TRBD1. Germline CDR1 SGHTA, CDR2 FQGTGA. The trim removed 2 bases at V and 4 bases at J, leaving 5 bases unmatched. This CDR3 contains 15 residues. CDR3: CASSLGQEGYNEQFF. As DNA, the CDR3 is TGTGCCAGCAGCTTAGGACAGGAAGGTTACAATGAGCAGTTCTTC.

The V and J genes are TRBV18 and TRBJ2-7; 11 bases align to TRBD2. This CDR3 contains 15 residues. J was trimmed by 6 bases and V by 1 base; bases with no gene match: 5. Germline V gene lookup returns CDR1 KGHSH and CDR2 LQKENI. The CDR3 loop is CASSPRSGGASEQYF. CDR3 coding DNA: TGTGCCAGCTCACCACGTAGCGGGGGGGCGAGCGAGCAGTACTTC.

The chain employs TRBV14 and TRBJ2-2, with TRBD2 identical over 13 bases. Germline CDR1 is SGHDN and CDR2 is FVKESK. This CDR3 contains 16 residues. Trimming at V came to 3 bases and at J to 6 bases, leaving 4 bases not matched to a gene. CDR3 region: CASSQLLAGGSGELFF. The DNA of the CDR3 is TGTGCCAGCAGCCAGCTACTAGCGGGAGGGTCCGGGGAGCTGTTTTTT.

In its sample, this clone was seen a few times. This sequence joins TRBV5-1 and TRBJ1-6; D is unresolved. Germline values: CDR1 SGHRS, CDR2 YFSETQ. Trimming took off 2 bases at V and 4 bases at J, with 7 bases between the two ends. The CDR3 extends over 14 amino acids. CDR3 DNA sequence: TGCGCCAGCAGCTTTGGAGATTATAATTCACCCCTCCACTTT. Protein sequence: CASSFGDYNSPLHF.

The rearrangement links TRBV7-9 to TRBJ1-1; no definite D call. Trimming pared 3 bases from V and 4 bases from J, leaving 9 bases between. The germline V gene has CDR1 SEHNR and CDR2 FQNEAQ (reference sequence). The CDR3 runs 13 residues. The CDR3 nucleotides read TGTGCCAGCAGCTTCACACCCTCCACTGAAGCTTTCTTT. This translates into CASSFTPSTEAFF.

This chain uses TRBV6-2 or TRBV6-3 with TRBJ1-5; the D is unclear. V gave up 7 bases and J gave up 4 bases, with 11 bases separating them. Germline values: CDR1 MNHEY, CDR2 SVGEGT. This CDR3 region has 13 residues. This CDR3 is CASTPGGNQPQHF. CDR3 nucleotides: TGTGCCAGCACCCCGGGCGGGAATCAGCCCCAGCATTTT.

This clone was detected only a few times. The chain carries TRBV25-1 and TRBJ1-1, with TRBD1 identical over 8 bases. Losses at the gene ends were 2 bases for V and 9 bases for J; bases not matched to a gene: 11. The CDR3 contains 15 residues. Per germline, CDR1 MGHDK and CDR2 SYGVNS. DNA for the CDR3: TGTGCCAGCAGTGAAAGATGGACAGGGTTTAGTCAAGCTTTCTTT. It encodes CASSERWTGFSQAFF.

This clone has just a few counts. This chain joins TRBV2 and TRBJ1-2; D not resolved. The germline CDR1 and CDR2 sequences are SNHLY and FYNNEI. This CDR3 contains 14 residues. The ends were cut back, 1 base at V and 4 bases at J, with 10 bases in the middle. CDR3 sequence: CASSEGASIYGYTF. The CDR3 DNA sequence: TGTGCCAGCAGTGAAGGGGCCTCCATCTATGGCTACACCTTC.

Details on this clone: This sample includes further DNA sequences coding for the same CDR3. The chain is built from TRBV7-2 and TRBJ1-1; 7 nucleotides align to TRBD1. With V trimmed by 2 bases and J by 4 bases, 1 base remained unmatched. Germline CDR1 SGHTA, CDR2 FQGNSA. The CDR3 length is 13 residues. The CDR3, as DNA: TGTGCCAGCAGCTTACAGGGGGGCACTGAAGCTTTCTTT. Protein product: CASSLQGGTEAFF.

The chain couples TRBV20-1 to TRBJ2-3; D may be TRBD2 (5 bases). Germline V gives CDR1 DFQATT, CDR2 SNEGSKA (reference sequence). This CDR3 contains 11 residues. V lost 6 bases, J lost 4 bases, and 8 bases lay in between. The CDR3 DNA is TGCAGTGCGGCACTAGCAGATACGCAGTATTTT. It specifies CSAALADTQYF.

DNA for the CDR3: TGTGCCAGCAGCCAGGGGGCGCCCTATGGCTACACCTTC. Protein product: CASSQGAPYGYTF. The chain couples TRBV7-2 to TRBJ1-2; TRBD1 aligns across 8 bases. The germline gives CDR1 SGHTA, CDR2 FQGNSA. Germline trimming cut 5 bases from V and 4 bases from J; bases unmatched to any gene: 3. CDR3 length: 13 residues.

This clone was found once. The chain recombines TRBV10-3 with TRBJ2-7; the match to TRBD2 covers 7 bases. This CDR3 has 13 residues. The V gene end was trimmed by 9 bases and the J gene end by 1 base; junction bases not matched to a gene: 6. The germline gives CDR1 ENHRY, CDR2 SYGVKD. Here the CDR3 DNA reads TGTGCCATAGCGGGGATGAATTCCTACGAGCAGTACTTC. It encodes CAIAGMNSYEQYF.

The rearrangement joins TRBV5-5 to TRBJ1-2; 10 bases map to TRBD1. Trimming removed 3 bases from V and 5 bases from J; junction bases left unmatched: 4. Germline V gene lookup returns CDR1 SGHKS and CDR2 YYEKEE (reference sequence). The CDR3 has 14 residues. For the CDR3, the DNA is TGTGCCAGCAGCTGGACAGGGGGAGTTTATGGCTACACCTTC. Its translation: CASSWTGGVYGYTF.

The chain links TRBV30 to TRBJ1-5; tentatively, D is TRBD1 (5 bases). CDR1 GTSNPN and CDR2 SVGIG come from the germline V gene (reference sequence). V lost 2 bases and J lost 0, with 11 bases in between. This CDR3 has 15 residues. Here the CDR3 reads CAWSSTVYSNQPQHF. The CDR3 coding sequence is TGTGCCTGGAGTTCGACAGTGTATAGCAATCAGCCCCAGCATTTT. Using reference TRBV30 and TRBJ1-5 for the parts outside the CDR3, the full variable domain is SQTIHQWPATLVQPVGSPLSLECTVEGTSNPNLYWYRQAAGRGLQLLFYSVGIGQISSEVPQNLSASRPQDRQFILSSKKLLLSDSGFYLCAWSSTVYSNQPQHFGDGTRLSIL.

CDR3: CASSLGQMFYEQYF. The CDR3 DNA is TGTGCCAGTAGTTTGGGACAAATGTTCTACGAGCAGTACTTC. This chain links TRBV19 with TRBJ2-7; D possibly corresponds to TRBD1 (6 bases). The CDR3 runs to 14 residues. Germline CDR1 is LNHDA and CDR2 is SQIVND (reference sequence). V was pared by 5 bases and J by 3 bases, with 14 bases between.

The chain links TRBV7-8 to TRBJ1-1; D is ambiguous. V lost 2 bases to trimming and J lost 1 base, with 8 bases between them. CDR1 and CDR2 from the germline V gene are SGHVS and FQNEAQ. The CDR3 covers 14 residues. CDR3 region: CASSLKRENTEAFF. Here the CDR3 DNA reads TGTGCCAGCAGCTTAAAACGGGAGAACACTGAAGCTTTCTTT.

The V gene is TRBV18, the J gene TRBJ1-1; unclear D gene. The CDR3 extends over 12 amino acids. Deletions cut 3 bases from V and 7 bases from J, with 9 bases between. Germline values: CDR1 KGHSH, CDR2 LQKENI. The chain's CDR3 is CASSPGEGEAFF. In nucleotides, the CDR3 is TGTGCCAGCTCACCCGGGGAGGGTGAAGCTTTCTTT.

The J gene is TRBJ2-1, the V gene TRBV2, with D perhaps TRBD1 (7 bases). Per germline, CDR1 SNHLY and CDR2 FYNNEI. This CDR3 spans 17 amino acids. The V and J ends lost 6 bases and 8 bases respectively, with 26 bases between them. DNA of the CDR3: TGTGCCAGCAGCGAATTCCCAGGGGGGTTGGCTGGTGATGAGCAGTTCTTC. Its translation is CASSEFPGGLAGDEQFF.

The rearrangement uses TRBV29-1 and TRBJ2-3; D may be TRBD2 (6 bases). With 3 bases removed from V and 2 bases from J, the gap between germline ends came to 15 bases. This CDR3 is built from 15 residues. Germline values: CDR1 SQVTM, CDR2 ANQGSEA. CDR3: CSVEGVAGNTDTQYF. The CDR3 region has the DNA TGCAGCGTTGAGGGAGTTGCGGGAAACACAGATACGCAGTATTTT.

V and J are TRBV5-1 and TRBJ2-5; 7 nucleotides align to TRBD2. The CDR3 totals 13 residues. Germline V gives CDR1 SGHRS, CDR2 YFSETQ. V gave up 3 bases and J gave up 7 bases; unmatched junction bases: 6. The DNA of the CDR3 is TGCGCCAGCAGCTCGGGCGGGAGAGGGACCCAGTACTTC. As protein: CASSSGGRGTQYF.

CDR3 DNA: TGTGCCAGCGCCGGGACAGGGACAACTAATAGCAATCAGCCCCAGCATTTT. It codes for CASAGTGTTNSNQPQHF. The V gene is TRBV28, the J gene TRBJ1-5; 9 bases agree with TRBD1. Germline trimming cut 8 bases from V and 0 bases from J; bases unmatched to any gene: 11. CDR3 length: 17 residues. Germline V CDR1 and CDR2: MDHEN, SYDVKM.

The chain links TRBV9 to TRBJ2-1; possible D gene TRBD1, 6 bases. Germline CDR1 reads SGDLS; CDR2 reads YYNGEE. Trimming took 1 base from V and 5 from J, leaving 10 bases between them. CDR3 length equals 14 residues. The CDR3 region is CASSVQGLDNEQFF. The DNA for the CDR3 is TGTGCCAGCAGCGTACAGGGGTTGGACAATGAGCAGTTCTTC.

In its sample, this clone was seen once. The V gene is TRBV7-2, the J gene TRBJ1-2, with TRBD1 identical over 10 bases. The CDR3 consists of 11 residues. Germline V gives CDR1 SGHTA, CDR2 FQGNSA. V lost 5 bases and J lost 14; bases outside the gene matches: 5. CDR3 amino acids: CASSIGTGETF. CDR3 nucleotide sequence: TGTGCCAGCAGCATCGGGACAGGGGAGACCTTC. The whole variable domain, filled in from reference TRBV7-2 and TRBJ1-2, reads GAGVSQSPSNKVTEKGKDVELRCDPISGHTALYWYRQSLGQGLEFLIYFQGNSAPDKSGLPSDRFSAERTGGSVSTLTIQRTQQEDSAVYLCASSIGTGETFGSGTRLTVV.

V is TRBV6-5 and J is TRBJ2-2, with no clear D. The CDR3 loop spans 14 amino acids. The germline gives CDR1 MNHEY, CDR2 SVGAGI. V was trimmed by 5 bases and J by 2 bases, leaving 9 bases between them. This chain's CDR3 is CASSPFYNTGELFF. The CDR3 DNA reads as TGTGCCAGCAGTCCCTTTTATAACACCGGGGAGCTGTTTTTT.

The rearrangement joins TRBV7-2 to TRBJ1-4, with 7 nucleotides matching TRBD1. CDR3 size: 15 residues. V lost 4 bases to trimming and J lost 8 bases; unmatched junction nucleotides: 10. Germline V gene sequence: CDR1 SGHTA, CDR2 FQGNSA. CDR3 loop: CASSSARGAGEKLFF. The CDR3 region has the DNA TGTGCCAGCAGCTCCGCCAGGGGGGCAGGCGAAAAACTGTTTTTT.

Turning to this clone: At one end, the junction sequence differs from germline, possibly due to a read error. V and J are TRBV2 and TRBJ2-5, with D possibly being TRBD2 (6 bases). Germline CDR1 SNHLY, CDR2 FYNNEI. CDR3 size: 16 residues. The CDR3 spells CASREGGTPLQETQYF. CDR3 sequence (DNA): TGTGCCAGCAGGGAAGGCGGGACCCCCCTCCAAGAGACCCAGTACTTC.